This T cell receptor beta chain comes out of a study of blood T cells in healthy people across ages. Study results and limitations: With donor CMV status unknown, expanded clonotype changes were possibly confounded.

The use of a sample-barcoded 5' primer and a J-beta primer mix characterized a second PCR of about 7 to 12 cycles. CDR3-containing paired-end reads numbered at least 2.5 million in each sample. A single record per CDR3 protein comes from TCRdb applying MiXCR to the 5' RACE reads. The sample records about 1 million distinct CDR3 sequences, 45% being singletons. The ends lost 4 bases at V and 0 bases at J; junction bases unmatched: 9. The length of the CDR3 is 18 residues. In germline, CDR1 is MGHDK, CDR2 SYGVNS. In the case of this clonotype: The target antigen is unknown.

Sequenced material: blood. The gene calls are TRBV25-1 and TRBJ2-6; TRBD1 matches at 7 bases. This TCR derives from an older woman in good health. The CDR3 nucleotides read TGTGCCAGCAGTGCCTGGACAGGTGGGTACTCTGGGGCCAACGTCCTGACTTTC. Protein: CASSAWTGGYSGANVLTF.